This record looks at one T cell receptor (beta chain) sequence and its context. The CDR3 consists of 16 residues. J gave up 0 bases and V 2 bases, and 5 bases lay outside the gene matches. Germline V gene data show CDR1 as KGHSH and CDR2 as LQKENI. This sample was included in a study of blood T cell repertoires in COVID-19. Study information: Collection of acute and convalescent COVID-19 samples took place in the United States, Italy and Spain. In each case, the material was cDNA or gDNA derived from T cells, B-cell-depleted T cells, or PBMCs.

Per the authors' pipeline: From reference gene primer amplification, estimates of nucleated cell counts were derived. Clones were read by immunoSEQ multiplex PCR, and TCRdb kept only the in-frame ones, dropping some. The D gene and trimming were derived from the DNA, and the V and J assignments and clone size from that table. The table shows some 120,000 clones, with 74% occurring only once. V gene TRBV18 combines with J gene TRBJ2-7; 9 bases map to TRBD2. The clonotype originates from a man aged 60-69 years with acute or convalescent COVID-19. The sample consisted of peripheral blood. The CDR3 DNA reads as TGTGCCAGCTCACCAGGGACTAGCCGTTACTCCTACGAGCAGTACTTC. Encoded protein: CASSPGTSRYSYEQYF.